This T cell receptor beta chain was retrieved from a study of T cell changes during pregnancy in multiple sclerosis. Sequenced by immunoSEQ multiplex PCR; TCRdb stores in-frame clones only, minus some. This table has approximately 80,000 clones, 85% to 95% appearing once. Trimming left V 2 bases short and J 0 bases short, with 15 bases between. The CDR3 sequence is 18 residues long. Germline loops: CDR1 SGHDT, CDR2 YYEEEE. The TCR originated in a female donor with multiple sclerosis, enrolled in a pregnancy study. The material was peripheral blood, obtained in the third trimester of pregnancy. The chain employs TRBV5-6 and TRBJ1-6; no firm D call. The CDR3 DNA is TGTGCCAGCAGCTTCGGCCTAGTGGGGAGCTCCTATAATTCACCCCTCCACTTT. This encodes CASSFGLVGSSYNSPLHF.